The next 22 T cell receptor beta chains were all read from a single sample in a study of T cells in Graves' hyperthyroidism and ophthalmopathy. Researchers took RNA transcripts and amplified the TCR beta CDR3 regions from them. The HTBI primer set served for first-round RT-PCR of the TCR CDR3. TCRdb called the multiplex PCR reads again in MiXCR, with one record for every CDR3 protein. This sample has some 460,000 distinct CDR3 sequences, with 15% to 19% found just once. Sequencing was done on a sample of blood. Receptors originate from a young woman with Graves' hyperthyroidism.

V is TRBV12-3 or TRBV12-4 and J is TRBJ2-1; TRBD2 matches 10 bases. J was trimmed by 3 bases and V by 2 bases; bases with no gene match: 7. This CDR3 is built from 17 residues. The CDR3 sequence is CASSLMSSGGLYNEQFF. Here the CDR3 DNA reads TGTGCCAGCAGTTTAATGTCTAGCGGGGGCCTCTACAATGAGCAGTTCTTC.

This clonotype was recorded at least ten times. The V call is TRBV4-1, the J call TRBJ1-2; D perhaps matches TRBD1 (6 bases). The CDR3 is made up of 15 amino acids. V lost 4 bases, J lost 4 bases, and 16 bases lay in between. CDR1 is MGHRA and CDR2 is YSYEKL in the germline V gene. The CDR3 spells CASSPRGGPSYGYTF. The CDR3 DNA follows: TGCGCCAGCAGCCCCCGGGGGGGCCCCAGCTATGGCTACACCTTC.

The table lists this clonotype with many counts. The chain links TRBV10-3 to TRBJ1-6, with TRBD1 identical over 8 bases. CDR1 ENHRY and CDR2 SYGVKD come from the germline V gene. The CDR3 covers 15 residues. J gave up 10 bases and V 4 bases, and 9 bases lay outside the gene matches. The CDR3 coding sequence is TGTGCCATCAGTGCCCGGACAGGGAGGGAGTCACCCCTCCACTTT. Protein product: CAISARTGRESPLHF.

The rearrangement links TRBV2 to TRBJ2-7; 8 bases match TRBD1. V dropped 4 bases and J dropped 6; count of bases not matched to a gene: 5. Germline values: CDR1 SNHLY, CDR2 FYNNEI. The CDR3 runs 13 residues. CDR3 protein: CASSGTGNLEQYF. The DNA for the CDR3 is TGTGCCAGCAGTGGGACAGGGAATCTCGAGCAGTACTTC.

V and J are TRBV6-4 and TRBJ2-2, with TRBD1 identical over 11 bases. Germline V gives CDR1 MRHNA, CDR2 SNTAGT. The CDR3 runs to 16 residues. V was pared by 2 bases and J by 4 bases, with 3 bases of the junction left unmatched. The CDR3 reads CASSDGQGAPTGELFF. The CDR3 DNA follows: TGTGCCAGCAGTGACGGACAGGGGGCTCCCACCGGGGAGCTGTTTTTT.

In its sample, this clonotype was seen a few times. The chain combines TRBV6-1 with TRBJ2-1, with a tentative D call TRBD1 (5 bases). V was trimmed by 3 bases and J by 0 bases, leaving 12 bases between them. Germline values: CDR1 MNHNS, CDR2 SASEGT. The CDR3 covers 16 residues. DNA of the CDR3: TGTGCCAGCAGTGACTCGACAGTCCGCTCCTACAATGAGCAGTTCTTC. Amino acids: CASSDSTVRSYNEQFF.

This clonotype was recorded at least ten times. This chain joins TRBV15 and TRBJ2-3; 7 bases match TRBD1. The CDR3 spans 16 residues. Germline CDR1 LNHNV, CDR2 YYDKDF (reference sequence). Trimming at V came to 0 bases and at J to 3 bases, leaving 6 bases not matched to a gene. The CDR3 DNA reads TGTGCCACCAGCAGAGATTCGGACAGGAGTACAGATACGCAGTATTTT. Its translation is CATSRDSDRSTDTQYF.

This clonotype was recorded many times. The chain carries TRBV5-6 and TRBJ2-7; D is uncertain. This CDR3 is built from 13 residues. The ends were cut back, 4 bases at V and 5 bases at J, with 13 bases in the middle. Germline CDR1 SGHDT, CDR2 YYEEEE. CDR3 sequence reads: CASSMSRLHEQYF. Here the CDR3 DNA reads TGTGCCAGCAGCATGTCGAGGTTGCACGAGCAGTACTTC.

Only a few counts were recorded for this clonotype. V is TRBV5-8 and J is TRBJ1-1; D is possibly TRBD1 (5 bases). Germline CDR1 reads SGHTS; CDR2 reads YDEGEE. V lost 1 base and J 1 base, leaving 11 bases between the germline ends. CDR3 length: 15 residues. DNA for the CDR3: TGTGCCAGCAGCTTGTTAGGGACCGCGAACACTGAAGCTTTCTTT. It is translated as CASSLLGTANTEAFF. Filled out from reference TRBV5-8 and TRBJ1-1, the complete variable domain reads EAGVTQSPTHLIKTRGQQATLRCSPISGHTSVYWYQQALGLGLQFLLWYDEGEERNRGNFPPRFSGRQFPNYSSELNVNALELEDSALYLCASSLLGTANTEAFFGQGTRLTVV.

There are many counts of this clonotype. V is TRBV2 and J is TRBJ2-2, with D tentatively TRBD2 (6 bases). Trimming removed 5 bases from V and 0 bases from J, with 13 bases in between. In germline, CDR1 is SNHLY, CDR2 FYNNEI. CDR3 length: 16 amino acids. The CDR3 DNA follows: TGTGCCAGCAGTCGGAGGGGCAGGTCGAACACCGGGGAGCTGTTTTTT. Protein sequence: CASSRRGRSNTGELFF. Complete variable domain (other parts from reference TRBV2 and TRBJ2-2): EPEVTQTPSHQVTQMGQEVILRCVPISNHLYFYWYRQILGQKVEFLVSFYNNEISEKSEIFDDQFSVERPDGSNFTLKIRSTKLEDSAMYFCASSRRGRSNTGELFFGEGSRLTVL.

In its sample, this clonotype was seen many times. The V and J genes are TRBV2 and TRBJ2-3, with TRBD1 matching over 10 bases. The V gene's germline CDR1 is SNHLY and CDR2 FYNNEI. Trimming cost V 5 bases and J 4 bases; bases outside gene matches: 3. This CDR3 is built from 14 residues. CDR3 coding DNA: TGTGCCAGCAGTCAGACAGGGGGCGCAGATACGCAGTATTTT. This codes for CASSQTGGADTQYF.

The chain has TRBV10-3 and TRBJ2-5; D possibly corresponds to TRBD1 (6 bases). V lost 4 bases and J 2 bases, leaving 11 bases between the germline ends. Germline V gene data show CDR1 as ENHRY and CDR2 as SYGVKD. The CDR3 is 14 amino acids. CDR3 nucleotides: TGTGCCATCAGTGGAAACAGGGAACAAGAGACCCAGTACTTC. Translated: CAISGNREQETQYF.

There are many counts of this clonotype. The DNA for the CDR3 is TGTGCCAGCAGCTCAGGACAGGGAGTAAGCGAGCAGTACTTC. Translating it yields CASSSGQGVSEQYF. The chain has TRBV5-5 and TRBJ2-7; 8 bases line up with TRBD1. V was clipped by 3 bases and J by 6 bases; unmatched bases: 8. The CDR3 spans 14 residues. In germline, CDR1 is SGHKS, CDR2 YYEKEE (reference sequence).

The sample holds many counts of this clonotype. V and J are TRBV13 and TRBJ1-5; no reliable D call. The CDR3 contains 13 residues. CDR1 is PRHDT, CDR2 FYEKMQ, per germline (reference sequence). V lost 0 bases, J lost 6 bases, and 6 bases lay in between. The CDR3 DNA is TGTGCCAGCAGCTTAGGGGGTTCTCAGCCCCAGCATTTT. Protein: CASSLGGSQPQHF. Combining the CDR3 with reference TRBV13 and TRBJ1-5 gives the whole variable domain AAGVIQSPRHLIKEKRETATLKCYPIPRHDTVYWYQQGPGQDPQFLISFYEKMQSDKGSIPDRFSAQQFSDYHSELNMSSLELGDSALYFCASSLGGSQPQHFGDGTRLSIL.

The rearrangement joins TRBV15 to TRBJ1-6; a possible D gene is TRBD1 (6 bases). With 8 bases removed from V and 7 bases from J, the gap between germline ends came to 15 bases. The CDR3 loop spans 14 amino acids. CDR1 is LNHNV and CDR2 is YYDKDF in the germline V gene (reference sequence). Here the CDR3 DNA reads TGTGCCACCCAACCCGACAGGAGGAATTCACCCCTCCACTTT. It translates to CATQPDRRNSPLHF.

This clonotype was seen many times. V is TRBV30 and J is TRBJ1-6; D ambiguous. This CDR3 region has 13 residues. Deletions cut 4 bases from V and 4 bases from J, with 8 bases between. CDR1 and CDR2 from the germline V gene are GTSNPN and SVGIG (reference sequence). CDR3 sequence: CAWKVEYNSPLHF. The CDR3 coding sequence is TGTGCCTGGAAGGTGGAGTATAATTCACCCCTCCACTTT.

In its sample, this clonotype was seen many times. This chain joins TRBV12-3 or TRBV12-4 and TRBJ1-5; no definite D call. The CDR3 consists of 13 residues. Trimming took off 2 bases at V and 4 bases at J, with 6 bases between the two ends. CDR3: CASSLLGNQPQHF. DNA of the CDR3: TGTGCCAGCAGTTTACTGGGGAATCAGCCCCAGCATTTT.

V and J are TRBV7-3 and TRBJ1-2, with D possibly being TRBD1 (6 bases). The CDR3 contains 14 residues. CDR1 is SGHTA, CDR2 FQGTGA, per germline. V gave up 3 bases and J gave up 8 bases, with 16 bases separating them. CDR3 residues: CASSFTTGFKGYTF. DNA for the CDR3: TGTGCCAGCAGCTTCACCACAGGGTTCAAAGGCTACACCTTC. The full variable domain, its missing parts supplied by reference TRBV7-3 and TRBJ1-2, is GAGVSQTPSNKVTEKGKYVELRCDPISGHTALYWYRQSLGQGPEFLIYFQGTGAADDSGLPNDRFFAVRPEGSVSTLKIQRTERGDSAVYLCASSFTTGFKGYTFGSGTRLTVV.

This clonotype was recorded many times. V and J are TRBV5-4 and TRBJ2-7; TRBD2 matches at 13 bases. Unmatched junction bases numbered 8, after V lost 4 bases and J lost 4 bases. This CDR3 is built from 16 residues. Germline V gene lookup returns CDR1 SGHNT and CDR2 YYREEE (reference sequence). The CDR3 here is CASSIGTSGMLYEQYF. CDR3 in DNA: TGTGCCAGCAGCATCGGGACTAGCGGGATGCTGTACGAGCAGTACTTC.

This clonotype was seen repeatedly, ten times or more. As DNA, the CDR3 is TGCGCCAGCAGCCCTTCGGCGGAGAACCAAGAGACCCAGTACTTC. Protein: CASSPSAENQETQYF. The chain carries TRBV10-1 and TRBJ2-5; D gene ambiguous. Looked up from germline, CDR1 is WNHNN and CDR2 is SYGVQD (reference sequence). The CDR3 sequence is 15 residues long. V lost 6 bases and J lost 0, with 14 bases in between.

This clonotype was seen ten or more times. V is TRBV6-2 or TRBV6-3 and J is TRBJ2-1; D might be TRBD1 (6 bases). Looked up from germline, CDR1 is MNHEY and CDR2 is SVGEGT. This CDR3 region has 15 residues. V lost 9 bases and J 5 bases, leaving 20 bases between the germline ends. The CDR3 bases are TGTGCCAGTAGCCACAGGGACCCCCCTCACAATGAGCAGTTCTTC. Its protein is CASSHRDPPHNEQFF.

This clonotype was counted at least ten times. This chain links TRBV18 with TRBJ1-1, with no clear D. This CDR3 has 13 amino acids. With 3 bases removed from V and 5 bases from J, the gap between germline ends came to 10 bases. Germline loops: CDR1 KGHSH, CDR2 LQKENI. The CDR3 sequence: CASSPTEGTEAFF. CDR3 in DNA: TGTGCCAGCTCACCCACTGAAGGAACTGAAGCTTTCTTT.